This T cell receptor beta chain was sequenced during a study of cytomegalovirus exposure and HLA in healthy donors. Findings of the study overall: Indistinguishable V segments, including TRBV6-2 and TRBV6-3, were excluded.

Comment on this clone: Its antigen is unidentified.

60 Vbeta and 13 Jbeta primers were used in PCR. The protocol was immunoSEQ multiplex PCR, while the TCRdb copy is restricted to in-frame clones and leaves out a portion. The sample records about 240,000 clones, roughly four fifths being singletons. In germline, CDR1 is LNHDA, CDR2 SQIVND (reference sequence). This CDR3 is built from 17 residues. Trimming removed 3 bases from V and 1 base from J; junction bases left unmatched: 5. This sequence originates from a woman in her sixties in good health and CMV-seropositive. The sequenced sample was PBMCs. The rearrangement links TRBV19 to TRBJ2-2, with 10 positions matching TRBD1. The DNA of the CDR3 is TGTGCCAGTAGTATTCCGGGACAGGGGAGGAACACCGGGGAGCTGTTTTTT. Translation: CASSIPGQGRNTGELFF.